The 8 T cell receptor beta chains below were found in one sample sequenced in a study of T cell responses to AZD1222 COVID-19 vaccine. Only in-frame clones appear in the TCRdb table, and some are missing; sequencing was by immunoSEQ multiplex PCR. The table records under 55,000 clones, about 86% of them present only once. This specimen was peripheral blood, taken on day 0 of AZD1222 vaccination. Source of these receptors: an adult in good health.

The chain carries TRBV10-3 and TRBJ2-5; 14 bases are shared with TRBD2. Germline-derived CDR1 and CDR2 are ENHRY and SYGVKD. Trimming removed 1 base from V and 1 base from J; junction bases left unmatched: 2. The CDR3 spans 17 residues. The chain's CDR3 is CAISELTSGRVQETQYF. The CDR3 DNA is TGTGCCATCAGTGAGTTGACTAGCGGGAGGGTCCAAGAGACCCAGTACTTC.

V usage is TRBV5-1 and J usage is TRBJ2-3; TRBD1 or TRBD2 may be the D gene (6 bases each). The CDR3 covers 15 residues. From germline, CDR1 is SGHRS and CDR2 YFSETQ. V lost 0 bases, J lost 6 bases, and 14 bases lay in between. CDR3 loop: CASSLELVGGDTQYF. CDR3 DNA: TGCGCCAGCAGCTTGGAATTGGTCGGGGGCGATACGCAGTATTTT.

CDR3 sequence reads: CASRTTASYGYTF. DNA for the CDR3: TGTGCCAGTAGGACGACAGCCTCCTATGGCTACACCTTC. V gene TRBV19 combines with J gene TRBJ1-2, with a weak D call TRBD1 (5 bases). The CDR3 spans 13 residues. Trimming took 6 bases from V and 4 from J, leaving 12 bases between them. Germline CDR1 reads LNHDA; CDR2 reads SQIVND (reference sequence).

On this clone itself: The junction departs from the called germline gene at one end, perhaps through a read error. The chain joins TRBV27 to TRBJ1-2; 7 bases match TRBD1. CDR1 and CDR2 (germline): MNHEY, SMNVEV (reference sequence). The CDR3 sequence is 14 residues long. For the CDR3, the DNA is TGTGCCAGCAGCCCCTCCCCTCGACAGGGACTAGAGTACTTC. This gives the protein CASSPSPRQGLEYF.

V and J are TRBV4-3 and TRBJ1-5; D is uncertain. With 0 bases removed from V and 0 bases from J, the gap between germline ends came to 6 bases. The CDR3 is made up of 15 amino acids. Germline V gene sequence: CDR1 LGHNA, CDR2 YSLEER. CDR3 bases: TGCGCCAGCAGCCAAGAACCTGGTAGCAATCAGCCCCAGCATTTT. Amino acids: CASSQEPGSNQPQHF.

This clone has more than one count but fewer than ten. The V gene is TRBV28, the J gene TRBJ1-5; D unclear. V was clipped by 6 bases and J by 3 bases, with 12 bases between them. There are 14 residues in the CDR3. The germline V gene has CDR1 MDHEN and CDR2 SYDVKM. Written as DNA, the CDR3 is TGTGCCAGCAGCTTACTAGGATACAATCAGCCCCAGCATTTT. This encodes CASSLLGYNQPQHF.

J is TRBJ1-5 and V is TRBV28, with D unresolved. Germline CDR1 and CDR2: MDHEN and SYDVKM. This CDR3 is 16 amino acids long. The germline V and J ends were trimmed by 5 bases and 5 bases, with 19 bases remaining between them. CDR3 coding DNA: TGTGCCAGCAGTGCTAGCGGGCTTACACTTTATCAGCCCCAGCATTTT. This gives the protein CASSASGLTLYQPQHF.

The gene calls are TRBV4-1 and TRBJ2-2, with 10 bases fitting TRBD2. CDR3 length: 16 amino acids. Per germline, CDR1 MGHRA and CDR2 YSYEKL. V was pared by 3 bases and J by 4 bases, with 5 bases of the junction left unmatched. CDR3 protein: CASSQGAGGGTGELFF. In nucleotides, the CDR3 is TGCGCCAGCAGCCAGGGAGCGGGAGGGGGCACCGGGGAGCTGTTTTTT.